These 17 T cell receptor delta chains were sequenced from one sample in a study of gamma-delta chains in newborns, infants, children. TCRdb re-processed the reads via CATT. The sample records 2,000 or so delta-chain clones, about 1% being singletons. What was sequenced was blood. All receptors derive from a child who was a newborn, infant or young child, either healthy, febrile or measles-vaccinated (not recorded which).

In its sample, this clone was seen a few times. The protein held in TCRdb is that of a much larger clone and does not match this DNA's translation at residue 15, likely because of a read error; the protein shown is translated from the DNA. This sequence joins TRDV2 and TRDJ3; the match to TRDD3 covers 10 bases. The CDR3 totals 18 residues. Germline V CDR1 and CDR2: GEAIGNYY, EKD. The CDR3 DNA sequence: TGTGCCTGTGACACCGGGGGATACGCCTCCTGGGACACCCGACTGATGTTTTTC. This encodes CACDTGGYASWDTRLMFF.

This clone was seen a handful of times. TCRdb's entry gives the protein of a much larger clone, which mismatches this DNA's translation at residue 6, likely from a read error; the protein reported here is translated from the DNA. This chain connects TRDV2 to TRDJ1; TRDD3 is a possible D gene (5 bases). Trimming removed 3 bases at V and 0 bases at J, with 16 bases between. CDR1 and CDR2 (germline): GEAIGNYY, EKD. There are 16 residues in the CDR3. The CDR3 here is CACDSQLAPYTDKLIF. The CDR3 DNA reads as TGTGCCTGTGACTCCCAACTGGCCCCTTACACCGATAAACTCATCTTT.

The J gene is TRDJ2, the V gene TRDV2, with D unresolved. The J gene was missing in TCRdb and was found by matching the end of the DNA to germline. V was clipped by 1 base and J by 4 bases, with 9 bases between them. The CDR3 consists of 14 residues. CDR1 GEAIGNYY and CDR2 EKD come from the germline V gene. Written as DNA, the CDR3 is TGTGCCTGTGACACTCGGAACGGGACAGCACAACTCTTCTTT. Its protein product is CACDTRNGTAQLFF.

In regard to this clone: Translating this DNA gives a protein that differs at residue 4 from the TCRdb one, which belongs to a much larger clone; a read error is likely, and the protein shown is this translation. The chain employs TRDV2 and TRDJ3; D unclear. The CDR3 runs to 19 residues. V was cut by 4 bases and J by 0 bases, with 18 bases left in between. Germline values: CDR1 GEAIGNYY, CDR2 EKD. CDR3 amino acids: CACETVAFRSSWDTRQMFF. In DNA form, the CDR3 reads TGTGCCTGTGAAACCGTAGCATTCCGAAGCTCCTGGGACACCCGACAGATGTTTTTC.

Turning to this clone: The TCRdb record carries a much larger clone's protein, which differs from this DNA's translation at residue 14; a read error is the likely cause, and the protein listed here is the DNA translation. The chain recombines TRDV2 with TRDJ2; 12 bases are a match to TRDD3. Germline CDR1 reads GEAIGNYY; CDR2 reads EKD. The CDR3 has 16 amino acids. The CDR3 spells CACEILGDTLTAQPFF. The DNA of the CDR3 is TGTGCCTGTGAAATACTGGGGGATACTTTGACAGCACAACCCTTCTTT.

In this sample, this clone turned up a few times. For this DNA, TCRdb reports the protein of a much larger clone, which diverges at residue 14, most likely from a read error; the protein presented here is translated directly from the DNA. V is TRAV29/DV5 and J is TRDJ2; 8 nucleotides align to TRDD3. CDR1 is NSMFDY and CDR2 is ISSIKDK in the germline V gene. The CDR3 runs 16 residues. The chain's CDR3 is CAASLGDPSLTAQPFF. The CDR3 DNA reads as TGTGCAGCAAGCCTGGGGGACCCTTCTTTGACAGCACAACCCTTCTTT.

Points on this clone: A clone one base away is much larger, so this may be a read error. The rearrangement joins TRDV2 to TRDJ3; 10 bases are shared with TRDD3. The CDR3 runs 23 residues. Germline V CDR1 and CDR2: GEAIGNYY, EKD. V gave up 1 base and J gave up 0 bases; unmatched junction bases: 17. The DNA of the CDR3 is TGTGCCTGTGACACGCTAACTCTTACTGGGGGATTAATGGGCTCCTGGGACACCCGACAGATGTTTTTC. Protein: CACDTLTLTGGLMGSWDTRQMFF.

On this clone: With a much larger clone just one base away, this may be a read error. The chain combines TRDV2 with TRDJ3; 12 bases fit TRDD3. This CDR3 has 20 residues. Germline V gene lookup returns CDR1 GEAIGNYY and CDR2 EKD. The CDR3, as DNA: TGTGCCTGTGACACCGCGGACTGGGGGATACACTCCCGGGACACCCGACAGATGTTTTTC. Translated: CACDTADWGIHSRDTRQMFF.

The rearrangement uses TRDV2 and TRDJ3; 10 positions match TRDD3. The junction had 5 bases not matched to a gene; V was cut back by 2 bases and J by 2 bases. From germline, CDR1 is GEAIGNYY and CDR2 EKD. The CDR3 extends over 18 amino acids. DNA for the CDR3: TGTGCCTGTGACAGTGGGGGATACAGGACCTGGGACACCCGACAGATGTTTTTC. This translates into CACDSGGYRTWDTRQMFF.

This clone was counted a few times. The protein that TCRdb holds for this DNA derives from a much larger clone and differs from the translated DNA at residue 8, which likely indicates a read error; the protein shown here is translated from the DNA. The chain joins TRDV2 to TRDJ2; D is undetermined. The CDR3 extends over 18 amino acids. V was pared by 0 bases and J by 0 bases, with 16 bases between. CDR1 is GEAIGNYY and CDR2 is EKD in the germline V gene. The CDR3, as DNA: TGTGCCTGTGACACCGTGGTCGCTGGAAGAGCTTTGACAGCACAACTCTTCTTT. It translates to CACDTVVAGRALTAQLFF.

Within the sample, this clone is medium-sized. This likely traces to a read error, being one base from a far larger clone. V gene TRDV2 combines with J gene TRDJ1; 9 bases fit TRDD3. This CDR3 is 14 amino acids long. Germline assignment: CDR1 GEAIGNYY and CDR2 EKD. CDR3 sequence reads: CACDILGDTDRLIF. The CDR3 DNA reads TGTGCCTGTGACATACTGGGGGACACCGATAGACTCATCTTT.

In its sample, this clone was seen a few times. This DNA translates differently at residue 7 from the TCRdb protein, which is that of a much larger clone; a read error is likely, and the protein shown is the DNA's own translation. The rearrangement links TRDV2 to TRDJ3; D is perhaps TRDD3 (5 bases). Trimming removed 1 base from V and 0 bases from J, with 12 bases in between. The CDR3 spans 18 residues. CDR1 is GEAIGNYY and CDR2 is EKD in the germline V gene. The CDR3 DNA reads TGTGCCTGTGACACTGGGAGATACAGCTCCTGGGACACCCGACAGATGTTTTTC. Protein product: CACDTGRYSSWDTRQMFF.

On this clone itself: Being one base from a much bigger clone, this may be a read error. Within the sample, other DNA sequences also encode this same CDR3. The V call is TRDV2, the J call TRDJ3; TRDD3 matches 9 bases. Germline V gene lookup returns CDR1 GEAIGNYY and CDR2 EKD. The CDR3 is 20 residues long. The DNA for the CDR3 is TGTGCCTGCGACACCCTTACTGGGGGACACAGCTCCTGGGACACCCGACAGATGTTTTTC. This gives the protein CACDTLTGGHSSWDTRQMFF.

The V call is TRDV3, the J call TRDJ3, with 9 bases lining up with TRDD3. The J gene, not given by TCRdb, was assigned here from a germline match of the nucleotide sequence. Germline CDR1 and CDR2: TVYSNPD and GDNSRS (reference sequence). With 5 bases clipped from V and 2 bases from J, the junction kept 10 bases outside the gene matches. There are 17 residues in the CDR3. The CDR3 reads CAPLLGGYPWDTRQMFF. The CDR3 DNA reads TGTGCCCCCTTACTGGGGGGATACCCCTGGGACACCCGACAGATGTTTTTC.

In regard to this clone: A far larger clone is one base from this, pointing to a likely read error. In the same sample, other DNA sequences code for this CDR3. The V call is TRDV2, the J call TRDJ3; 7 bases are a match to TRDD3. The CDR3 loop spans 16 amino acids. Germline V gene sequence: CDR1 GEAIGNYY, CDR2 EKD. CDR3 coding DNA: TGTGCCTGTGACTGGGGGAGCTCCTGGGACACCCGGCAGATGTTTTTC. This translates into CACDWGSSWDTRQMFF.

On this clone: TCRdb shows a much larger clone's protein in place of this DNA's translation, and the two differ at residue 5, likely through a read error; the protein shown is translated from the DNA. This chain joins TRDV2 and TRDJ3; D might be TRDD3 (5 bases). Looked up from germline, CDR1 is GEAIGNYY and CDR2 is EKD. The CDR3 totals 17 residues. Trimming removed 3 bases from V and 0 bases from J, with 11 bases in between. Written as DNA, the CDR3 is TGTGCCTGTGACGCACTGGTGAGCTCCTGGGACACCCGACAGATGTTTTTC. Translation gives CACDALVSSWDTRQMFF.

This clone was observed a handful of times. A far more abundant clone sits one base away, making this likely a read error. The V gene is TRDV2, the J gene TRDJ3; TRDD3 aligns across 12 bases. The CDR3 is made up of 21 amino acids. After removal of 0 bases from V and 6 bases from J, the junction contained 14 bases not matched to a gene. CDR1 and CDR2 (germline): GEAIGNYY, EKD. DNA of the CDR3: TGTGCCTGTGACACCGTACGTACTGGGGGATACAAAGCCTCGGACACCCGACAGATGTTTTTC. Its protein product is CACDTVRTGGYKASDTRQMFF.